This T cell receptor beta chain was recovered during a study of T-cell reconstitution after alpha-beta-depleted transplantation in children (dated by TCRdb to 2016 to 2018). With regard to the full study: Using TCR repertoire profiling, the study followed T-cell immune reconstitution in a quantitative way in children after TCRalphabeta/CD19-depleted allogeneic hematopoietic cell transplantation.

Library preparation used PCR. The run used an Illumina HiSeq 2500. TCR libraries were prepared with molecular barcoding, using unique molecular identifiers to normalize TCRbeta repertoire quantification. TCRdb reran the public reads through fastp at Q25 and MiXCR, keeping productive beta chains. Entries are consolidated by CDR3 protein sequence, retaining the most common genes and DNA. This sample gives about 340,000 distinct CDR3 sequences in total; 10% of them show up just once. 2% to 2.5% of the sample rests with the top ten. To note about this clonotype: Its antigen has not been determined. Per-nucleotide qualities are absent, and no much larger clonotype sits a single base away.

From the germline V gene (reference sequence), CDR1 is LNHNV and CDR2 is YYDKDF. The CDR3 measures 15 amino acids from cysteine to phenylalanine. CDR3 DNA only is kept here, 45 bases in frame from base 1. Deletion took 3 bases off V and 2 bases off J, with a span of 8 bases between the germline ends. The TCR was taken from a human donor who donated a stem cell graft to a child with acute lymphoblastic leukemia. The V gene is TRBV15 and the J gene is TRBJ2-6, with the D segment identity uncertain. The specimen comprised PBMCs from the stem cell graft donor, sampled from the stem cell graft. DNA sequence: TGTGCCACCAGCAGTTACAGCGCTGGGGCCAACGTCCTGACTTTC. This gives the protein CATSSYSAGANVLTF.